This T cell receptor (beta chain) was profiled in a study of regulatory T cells in long-lasting Graves disease. Time point noted: newly diagnosed GD, antithyroid drugs for less than 3 months. From RNA extracted from PBMCs, the TCR library was made. CDR1 and CDR2 (germline): SGHTS, YDEGEE. Trimming cost V 0 bases and J 0 bases, with 10 bases left between them. The CDR3 contains 16 residues. Combining iRepertoire HTBI primers with Arm-PCR of CDR3 regions, the authors built TCR beta libraries. TCRdb ran MiXCR on the multiplex PCR reads and lists one entry per CDR3 protein. The sample has 200,000 to 250,000 distinct CDR3 sequences, around 19% seen once; the top ten hold around 11%. These same records also appear under a second study, on T cells in Graves' hyperthyroidism and ophthalmopathy.

The sequencing here drew on peripheral blood mononuclear cells (PBMCs), taken at new diagnosis, from a patient treated with antithyroid drugs. This receptor was identified in a woman aged 25-40 years with Graves disease. This chain connects TRBV5-8 to TRBJ2-1; weak D call: TRBD2 (5 bases). The CDR3 nucleotides read TGTGCCAGCAGCTTGGTTGGGCGGGCCTCCTACAATGAGCAGTTCTTC. Its translation is CASSLVGRASYNEQFF.